This TCR beta chain was found in a study of shared clonotypes between healthy human individuals. Overall study context: CD8 memory received one plate per donor, CD8 naive two, CD4 memory three and CD4 naive three. Study outcomes and limitations: Few donors limited the genetic and exposure-history diversity represented. As a rule, naive subsets had a larger estimated richness than memory subsets.

Each sample came from a Caucasian adult donor living in Nashville, Tennessee. The protocol was immunoSEQ multiplex PCR, while the TCRdb copy is restricted to in-frame clones and leaves out a portion. Of roughly 380,000 clones in the sample, just over 95% are singletons; the top ten hold 0.25% to 0.35%. V was trimmed by 3 bases and J by 0 bases, leaving 6 bases between them. Germline V lookup: CDR1 LNHDA, CDR2 SQIVND (reference sequence). This CDR3 spans 15 amino acids. About this clone itself: Its specificity is not known.

The source of this sequence is a man aged 25 to 40 in good health. The genes are TRBV19 and TRBJ2-6; D gene ambiguous. Sequenced: memory CD8+ T cells sorted from blood. The sample's subset: CD45RO+ cells pooled with CCR7-negative TemRA cells. CDR3 in DNA: TGTGCCAGTAGTATTCCGAGCTCTGGGGCCAACGTCCTGACTTTC. It is translated as CASSIPSSGANVLTF.